The present T cell receptor beta chain was sequenced within a study of blood T cell repertoires in COVID-19 (dated by TCRdb to the early 2020s). About the full investigation: Collaborator samples came from the United States, Italy and Spain and covered acute and convalescent phases of COVID-19. Where HLA class I and class II types were available, the types were taken from metadata supplied by the sample provider, not from assay-based typing. A freely available public database, intended as a resource for researchers studying the immune response to SARS-CoV-2, is where the repertoires were released. Sample metadata almost always included a de-identified subject ID, COVID-19 status, age in years and sex. The dataset comprised deeply sampled blood TCRbeta repertoires from subjects exposed to, actively infected with, or recovered from COVID-19. The prospective study material was composed of cDNA or gDNA derived from T cells, B-cell-depleted T cells, or PBMCs. The samples were drawn from the first 160 participants of the ongoing ImmuneRACE study and from 1,254 subjects provided by 6 global collaborators. General findings and caveats noted by the study authors: How much clinical and demographic metadata was included differed by source and by participant, and the metadata was provided uncurated.

Its CDR3 holds 16 amino acids, cysteine through phenylalanine. Of the read, only the CDR3 DNA is kept; its 48 bases are in frame from base 1. Concerning this clone itself: What this receptor recognizes is not known. No quality values exist for individual bases; no much larger clone is one base distant.

Participants in the prospective study were enrolled through a virtual design, were aged about 18 to 89 years, and lived in roughly 24 United States geographic areas. In the prospective study, cohorts were assigned on the basis of participant-reported clinical history obtained from a screening survey and a study questionnaire. Recovered participants in ImmuneRACE Cohort 3 were defined by two consecutive negative NP/OP PCR tests, clearance by a healthcare professional, or resolution of symptoms. In the prospective study, whole blood, serum and a nasopharyngeal or oropharyngeal swab were collected from each participant by mobile phlebotomists. Additional blood draws and questionnaires over an approximately two-month period could optionally be provided by prospective study participants. Prospective study blood samples were shipped either frozen or at room temperature before DNA extraction. The immunoSEQ Assay, a bias-controlled multiplex PCR, was used to amplify TCRbeta CDR3 regions from genomic DNA. In the original analysis: Within the assay, amplification of reference gene primers was used to estimate how many nucleated cells each sample contained. To quantify the absolute abundance of each unique TCRbeta CDR3 rearrangement, sequence reads were collapsed and filtered. For each sample, productive Simpson clonality was calculated as the square root of Simpson's diversity index over productive rearrangements. Here the immuneACCESS table is served through TCRdb, limited to in-frame sequences with V and J called. Missing clones are a known gap in these copies; in checked studies unresolved V genes cover under half, and the rest lacks a known reason. V, J and clone size are those of that table, while D and trimming were read from the DNA. The sample profile shows under 200,000 clones; around nine tenths of them were found once. Roughly 0.77% of the sample is in the top ten clones.

The sequenced material came from PBMCs or T cells enriched from blood (not recorded which). The sequence is built from TRBV21-1 and TRBJ2-1; the listed D gene, TRBD2, was not tested against the DNA. TRBV21-1 is a listed pseudogene. This receptor was taken from a woman aged 18 to 35 who had recovered from COVID-19. The nucleotides read TGTGCCAGCAGCAAAGAGGTAGCGGGTGGGTTTGGTGAGCAGTTCTTC. This sequence encodes CASSKEVAGGFGEQFF.